The 30 T cell receptor beta chains presented below share a single source sample, sequenced in a study of blood T cell repertoires in COVID-19. Method: immunoSEQ multiplex PCR; TCRdb's copy keeps in-frame clones and lacks some. The table has a few hundred thousand clones, 80% to 85% seen once; the top ten hold about 4.8%. The sequenced material came from PBMCs or T cells enriched from blood (not recorded which). Source of these receptors: a woman aged 45-65 years who had recovered from COVID-19.

Here the CDR3 reads CASSPRAWQPQHF. The CDR3 DNA follows: TGTGCCAGCAGCCCGCGGGCTTGGCAGCCCCAGCATTTT. This chain links TRBV6-5 with TRBJ1-5; D ambiguous. Germline V gene data show CDR1 as MNHEY and CDR2 as SVGAGI. V was pared by 6 bases and J by 7 bases, with 13 bases between. CDR3 length: 13 residues.

The V gene is TRBV5-6, the J gene TRBJ1-3, with D possibly being TRBD1 (5 bases). CDR1 and CDR2 from the germline V gene are SGHDT and YYEEEE. The CDR3 is 15 amino acids. Between the trimmed V and J ends, which lost 0 bases and 0 bases, there was a span of 7 bases. In DNA, the CDR3 is TGTGCCAGCAGCTTGGAGGGGTACTCTGGAAACACCATATATTTT. As protein: CASSLEGYSGNTIYF. Full variable domain (outside the CDR3, taken from reference TRBV5-6 and TRBJ1-3): DAGVTQSPTHLIKTRGQQVTLRCSPKSGHDTVSWYQQALGQGPQFIFQYYEEEERQRGNFPDRFSGHQFPNYSSELNVNALLLGDSALYLCASSLEGYSGNTIYFGEGSWLTVV.

On this clone: The identical CDR3 is also encoded by other nucleotide sequences in the sample. J is TRBJ2-1 and V is TRBV7-3; a possible D gene is TRBD2 (6 bases). There are 14 residues in the CDR3. Germline V gives CDR1 SGHTA, CDR2 FQGTGA. V lost 2 bases, J lost 1 base, and 6 bases lay in between. This CDR3 is CASSLAGSYNEQFF. The DNA of the CDR3 is TGTGCCAGCAGCTTAGCGGGGTCCTACAATGAGCAGTTCTTC. The whole variable domain, filled in from reference TRBV7-3 and TRBJ2-1, reads GAGVSQTPSNKVTEKGKYVELRCDPISGHTALYWYRQSLGQGPEFLIYFQGTGAADDSGLPNDRFFAVRPEGSVSTLKIQRTERGDSAVYLCASSLAGSYNEQFFGPGTRLTVL.

The chain links TRBV5-4 to TRBJ2-4; D may be TRBD1 (6 bases). CDR3 length: 15 residues. The V gene's germline CDR1 is SGHNT and CDR2 YYREEE (reference sequence). V was cut by 0 bases and J by 6 bases, with 13 bases left in between. CDR3 sequence (DNA): TGTGCCAGCAGCTTGGACAGGGTAGGGTCAAACATTCAGTACTTC. Residues: CASSLDRVGSNIQYF.

The chain employs TRBV5-4 and TRBJ2-7, with 11 bases matching TRBD2. V trimming: 4 bases; J trimming: 3 bases; junction bases outside the gene matches: 9. Germline CDR1 and CDR2: SGHNT and YYREEE (reference sequence). This CDR3 region has 16 residues. In DNA, the CDR3 is TGTGCCAGCAGCGCCTCGACTAGCGGGAATCTCTACGAGCAGTACTTC. Encoded protein: CASSASTSGNLYEQYF.

This chain links TRBV7-2 with TRBJ1-4, with D unclear. Between the trimmed V and J ends, which lost 5 bases and 2 bases, there was a span of 12 bases. The germline V gene has CDR1 SGHTA and CDR2 FQGNSA. The CDR3 covers 15 residues. CDR3 loop: CASSSPLGTNEKLFF. For the CDR3, the DNA is TGTGCCAGCAGCAGTCCGCTTGGCACTAATGAAAAACTGTTTTTT.

The chain couples TRBV11-2 to TRBJ1-1; D is undetermined. Trimming removed 1 base from V and 7 bases from J, with 7 bases in between. The CDR3 totals 12 residues. Germline V gene lookup returns CDR1 SGHAT and CDR2 FQNNGV. In DNA, the CDR3 is TGTGCCAGCAGCTTAGGCGGTATTGAAGCTTTCTTT. Protein: CASSLGGIEAFF.

The rearrangement joins TRBV9 to TRBJ1-6; TRBD1 agrees at 10 bases. This CDR3 spans 15 amino acids. J lost 10 bases, V lost 4 bases, and 8 bases had no gene match. Germline V lookup: CDR1 SGDLS, CDR2 YYNGEE. CDR3 nucleotide sequence: TGTGCCAGCAGCCCGGTAGGGACAGGGGTATCACCCCTCCACTTT. It specifies CASSPVGTGVSPLHF.

The gene calls are TRBV27 and TRBJ1-2; 9 positions agree with TRBD1. The CDR3 is 14 amino acids. Germline values: CDR1 MNHEY, CDR2 SMNVEV (reference sequence). The V segment lost 4 bases and the J segment 7 bases; nucleotides outside the gene matches: 7. CDR3 DNA: TGTGCCAGCAGTTCTCCGGGACAGGGAGGTGGCTACACCTTC. It yields the protein CASSSPGQGGGYTF.

The chain employs TRBV5-6 and TRBJ1-5, with a possible D match to TRBD1 (5 bases). Germline V gene sequence: CDR1 SGHDT, CDR2 YYEEEE. V was clipped by 1 base and J by 5 bases, with 10 bases between them. The CDR3 spans 14 residues. Written as DNA, the CDR3 is TGTGCCAGCAGCTTGTTTACGGGGGATCAGCCCCAGCATTTT. Residues: CASSLFTGDQPQHF.

CDR3 region: CASSPHVGSPLHF. CDR3 coding DNA: TGTGCCAGCAGTCCCCACGTTGGCTCACCCCTCCACTTT. The J gene is TRBJ1-6, the V gene TRBV6-2 or TRBV6-3; D remains unclear. Looked up from germline, CDR1 is MNHEY and CDR2 is SVGEGT. Trimming removed 5 bases at V and 10 bases at J, with 12 bases between. CDR3 length equals 13 residues.

Note on this clone: This specimen includes other DNA sequences encoding the same CDR3. The chain recombines TRBV30 with TRBJ1-2; the D gene is possibly TRBD1 (5 bases). Trimming took 3 bases from V and 5 from J, leaving 10 bases between them. CDR1 and CDR2 from the germline V gene are GTSNPN and SVGIG (reference sequence). This CDR3 has 12 amino acids. Here the CDR3 DNA reads TGTGCCTGGAGCCCGCGGGGGTATGGCTACACCTTC. Amino acids: CAWSPRGYGYTF.

The J gene is TRBJ1-3, the V gene TRBV6-2 or TRBV6-3; D not resolved. V lost 2 bases, J lost 4 bases, and 18 bases lay in between. Germline-derived CDR1 and CDR2 are MNHEY and SVGEGT. The CDR3 sequence is 17 residues long. CDR3 amino acids: CASSYPEGRTGGNTIYF. The CDR3 DNA reads as TGTGCCAGCAGTTACCCGGAGGGAAGGACGGGAGGAAACACCATATATTTT.

V usage is TRBV7-8 and J usage is TRBJ2-7; D is perhaps TRBD2 (6 bases). CDR1 and CDR2 (germline): SGHVS, FQNEAQ. Trimming removed 1 base at V and 6 bases at J, with 19 bases between. This CDR3 is 16 amino acids long. CDR3 sequence: CASSLESASPRGEQYF. CDR3 nucleotides: TGTGCCAGCAGCTTAGAGTCGGCTTCCCCGCGGGGCGAGCAGTACTTC.

The chain is built from TRBV6-5 and TRBJ2-1; D is perhaps TRBD2 (6 bases). Trimming left V 4 bases short and J 6 bases short, with 16 bases between. This CDR3 contains 15 residues. The V gene's germline CDR1 is MNHEY and CDR2 SVGAGI. CDR3 coding DNA: TGTGCCAGCAGTTCCTTAGCGGTCCCCGTCAATGAGCAGTTCTTC. Amino acid sequence: CASSSLAVPVNEQFF.

V and J are TRBV11-3 and TRBJ1-4; TRBD1 matches 9 bases. The CDR3 has 14 residues. Germline lookup yields CDR1 SGHNT and CDR2 YENEEA. V shed 5 bases and J 8 bases; nucleotides not matched to a gene: 6. This CDR3 is CASSRQGEFEKLFF. In DNA form, the CDR3 reads TGTGCCAGCAGCCGACAGGGGGAGTTCGAAAAACTGTTTTTT.

This clone showed up just once. The chain is built from TRBV2 and TRBJ1-5; TRBD1 matches at 10 bases. The CDR3 loop spans 15 amino acids. Germline loops: CDR1 SNHLY, CDR2 FYNNEI. V shed 6 bases, J shed 4 bases, and the junction held 6 bases outside the gene matches. The CDR3 nucleotides read TGTGCCAGCAGGGCCGGGGGACAGGGGAATCAGCCCCAGCATTTT. This sequence encodes CASRAGGQGNQPQHF.

J is TRBJ2-3 and V is TRBV7-9, with 10 bases lining up with TRBD2. V lost 7 bases and J lost 3; bases outside the gene matches: 10. The CDR3 spans 16 residues. Germline values: CDR1 SEHNR, CDR2 FQNEAQ (reference sequence). In DNA form, the CDR3 reads TGTGCCAGCACCCCTGGGGCACTAGCGGGAACAGATACGCAGTATTTT. Protein product: CASTPGALAGTDTQYF.

The chain links TRBV5-1 to TRBJ2-3; maybe TRBD2 (6 bases). Germline CDR1 SGHRS, CDR2 YFSETQ. The CDR3 loop spans 16 amino acids. Trimming left V 3 bases short and J 0 bases short, with 14 bases between. The CDR3 sequence: CASSSPGAGSTDTQYF. As DNA, the CDR3 is TGCGCCAGCAGCTCACCCGGAGCGGGCAGCACAGATACGCAGTATTTT.

V and J are TRBV7-3 and TRBJ2-3; D perhaps matches TRBD1 (5 bases). V was pared by 5 bases and J by 2 bases, with 11 bases between. Germline loops: CDR1 SGHTA, CDR2 FQGTGA. This CDR3 has 14 amino acids. CDR3 in amino acids: CASSPSRDTDTQYF. As DNA, the CDR3 is TGTGCCAGCAGCCCAAGCAGGGACACAGATACGCAGTATTTT.

The count of this clone is one. This chain links TRBV13 with TRBJ2-1, with 9 bases fitting TRBD2. Unmatched junction bases numbered 7, after V lost 2 bases and J lost 5 bases. CDR3 length: 16 residues. Germline loops: CDR1 PRHDT, CDR2 FYEKMQ (reference sequence). In DNA form, the CDR3 reads TGTGCCAGCAGCTTATTTGCTAGCGGGGAACACAATGAGCAGTTCTTC. Translation: CASSLFASGEHNEQFF.

The gene calls are TRBV19 and TRBJ2-1; D perhaps matches TRBD2 (6 bases). Trimming took 6 bases from V and 3 from J, leaving 15 bases between them. The CDR3 contains 15 residues. The germline V gene has CDR1 LNHDA and CDR2 SQIVND (reference sequence). The CDR3 nucleotides read TGTGCCAGTAGGGGACTCTCTGCGCTCTACAATGAGCAGTTCTTC. It yields the protein CASRGLSALYNEQFF.

V gene TRBV19 combines with J gene TRBJ2-1, with 11 positions matching TRBD2. The J segment lost 7 bases and the V segment lost 4 bases, leaving 6 bases of the junction unmatched. The CDR3 length is 15 residues. Germline-derived CDR1 and CDR2 are LNHDA and SQIVND (reference sequence). CDR3 DNA: TGTGCCAGTAGTAGTCTGGCTAGCGGGAGGAATGAGCAGTTCTTC. It is translated as CASSSLASGRNEQFF. Filled out from reference TRBV19 and TRBJ2-1, the complete variable domain reads DGGITQSPKYLFRKEGQNVTLSCEQNLNHDAMYWYRQDPGQGLRLIYYSQIVNDFQKGDIAEGYSVSREKKESFPLTVTSAQKNPTAFYLCASSSLASGRNEQFFGPGTRLTVL.

This clone was seen only a few times. The V call is TRBV19, the J call TRBJ2-7; TRBD2 aligns across 9 bases. CDR1 and CDR2 from the germline V gene are LNHDA and SQIVND (reference sequence). The CDR3 has 15 residues. Trimming cost V 3 bases and J 3 bases; bases outside gene matches: 6. CDR3 residues: CASSMGLAGLYEQYF. The CDR3 nucleotides are TGTGCCAGTAGTATGGGCCTAGCGGGGCTCTACGAGCAGTACTTC.

This chain joins TRBV11-2 and TRBJ1-1, with D tentatively TRBD1 (6 bases). The V gene lost 4 bases and the J gene lost 7 bases, with 10 bases spanning the gap. The CDR3 is 12 residues long. Germline V CDR1 and CDR2: SGHAT, FQNNGV. CDR3 protein: CASSSGQLEAFF. In DNA, the CDR3 is TGTGCCAGCAGCTCCGGACAGCTTGAAGCTTTCTTT.

The CDR3 DNA sequence: TGTGCCAGCATTAATTATAGCAATCAGCCCCAGCATTTT. It is translated as CASINYSNQPQHF. The V and J genes are TRBV6-6 and TRBJ1-5, with D unresolved. V lost 7 bases and J lost 0, with 7 bases in between. The CDR3 length is 13 residues. Germline values: CDR1 MNHNY, CDR2 SVGAGI (reference sequence).

This clone came up once. This chain links TRBV18 with TRBJ1-2; D is unclear. CDR1 and CDR2 from the germline V gene are KGHSH and LQKENI. Trimming left V 5 bases short and J 0 bases short, with 7 bases between. The CDR3 sequence is 13 residues long. The CDR3 bases are TGTGCCAGCTCATTTACAGCTAACTATGGCTACACCTTC. Translation gives CASSFTANYGYTF.

This clone was found once. The rearrangement joins TRBV14 to TRBJ2-1, with D possibly matching TRBD2 (6 bases). Germline lookup yields CDR1 SGHDN and CDR2 FVKESK. The CDR3 has 17 amino acids. V lost 0 bases, J lost 6 bases, and 18 bases lay in between. The CDR3 protein is CASSQDWSGADVNEQFF. CDR3 DNA: TGTGCCAGCAGCCAAGACTGGTCGGGAGCAGATGTCAATGAGCAGTTCTTC.

This clone was picked up one time. This chain's CDR3 is CASSSLAGSGTEAFF. The DNA for the CDR3 is TGTGCCAGCAGCTCTCTGGCAGGGTCGGGTACTGAAGCTTTCTTT. This chain uses TRBV11-3 with TRBJ1-1, with D possibly being TRBD1 (5 bases). This CDR3 has 15 amino acids. V gave up 4 bases and J gave up 5 bases, with 17 bases separating them. Germline V gene sequence: CDR1 SGHNT, CDR2 YENEEA.

The chain is built from TRBV27 and TRBJ2-5; D possibly corresponds to TRBD1 (6 bases). V was trimmed by 3 bases and J by 1 base, leaving 9 bases between them. The CDR3 contains 14 residues. In germline, CDR1 is MNHEY, CDR2 SMNVEV (reference sequence). The CDR3 DNA reads as TGTGCCAGCAGTTTGATGGGGGCCCAAGAGACCCAGTACTTC. Its protein product is CASSLMGAQETQYF.